This T cell receptor beta chain was documented in a study of early T cells in non-severe SARS-CoV-2 infection. This CDR3 has 16 amino acids. CDR1 MGHRA and CDR2 YSYEKL come from the germline V gene. V lost 0 bases and J 3 bases, leaving 13 bases between the germline ends. TCRdb fed the 5' RACE reads into MiXCR, producing one record per CDR3 protein. Of tens of thousands of distinct CDR3 sequences listed, 5.5% to 7% were seen once; the top ten hold approximately 4%. This clonotype was seen repeatedly, ten times or more. The gene calls are TRBV4-1 and TRBJ2-3; possibly TRBD1 for D (8 bases). The starting material was whole blood, obtained at baseline. The receptor was derived from an adult who was a healthcare worker with PCR-confirmed SARS-CoV-2 infection or an uninfected control (not recorded which). The CDR3: CASSQEQGGRTDTQYF. The CDR3 nucleotides are TGCGCCAGCAGCCAAGAACAGGGGGGGCGAACAGATACGCAGTATTTT.